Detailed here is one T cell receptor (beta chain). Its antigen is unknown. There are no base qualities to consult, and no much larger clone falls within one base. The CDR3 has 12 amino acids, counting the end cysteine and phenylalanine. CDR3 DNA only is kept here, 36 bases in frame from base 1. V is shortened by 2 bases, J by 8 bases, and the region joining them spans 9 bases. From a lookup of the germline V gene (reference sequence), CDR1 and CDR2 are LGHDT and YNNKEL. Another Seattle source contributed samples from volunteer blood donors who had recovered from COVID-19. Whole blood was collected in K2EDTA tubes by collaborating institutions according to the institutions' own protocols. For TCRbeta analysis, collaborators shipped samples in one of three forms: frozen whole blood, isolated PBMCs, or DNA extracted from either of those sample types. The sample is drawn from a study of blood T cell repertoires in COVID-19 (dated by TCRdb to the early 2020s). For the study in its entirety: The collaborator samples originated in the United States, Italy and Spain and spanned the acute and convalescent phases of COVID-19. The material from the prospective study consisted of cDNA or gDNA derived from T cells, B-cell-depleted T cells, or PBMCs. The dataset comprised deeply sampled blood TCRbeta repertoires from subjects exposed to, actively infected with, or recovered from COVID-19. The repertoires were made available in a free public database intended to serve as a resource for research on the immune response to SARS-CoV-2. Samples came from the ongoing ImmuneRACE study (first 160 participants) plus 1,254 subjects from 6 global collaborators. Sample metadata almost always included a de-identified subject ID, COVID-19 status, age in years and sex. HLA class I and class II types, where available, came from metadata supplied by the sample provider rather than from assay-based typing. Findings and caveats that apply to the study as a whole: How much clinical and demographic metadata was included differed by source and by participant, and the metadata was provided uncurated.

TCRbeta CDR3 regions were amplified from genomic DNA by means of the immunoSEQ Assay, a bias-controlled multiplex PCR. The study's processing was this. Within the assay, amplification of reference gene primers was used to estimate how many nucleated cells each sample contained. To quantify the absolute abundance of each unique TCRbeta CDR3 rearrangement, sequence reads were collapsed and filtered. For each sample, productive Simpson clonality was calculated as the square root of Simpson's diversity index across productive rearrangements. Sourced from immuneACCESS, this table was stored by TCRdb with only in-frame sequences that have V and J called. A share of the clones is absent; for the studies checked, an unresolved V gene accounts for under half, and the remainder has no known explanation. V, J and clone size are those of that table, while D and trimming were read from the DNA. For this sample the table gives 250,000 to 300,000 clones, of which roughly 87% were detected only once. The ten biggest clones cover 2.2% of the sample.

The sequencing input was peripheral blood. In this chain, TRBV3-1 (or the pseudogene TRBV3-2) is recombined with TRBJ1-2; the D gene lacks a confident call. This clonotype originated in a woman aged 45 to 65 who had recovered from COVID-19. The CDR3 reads CASSQSSRGYTF. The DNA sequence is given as TGTGCCAGCAGCCAATCGTCGAGGGGCTACACCTTC.